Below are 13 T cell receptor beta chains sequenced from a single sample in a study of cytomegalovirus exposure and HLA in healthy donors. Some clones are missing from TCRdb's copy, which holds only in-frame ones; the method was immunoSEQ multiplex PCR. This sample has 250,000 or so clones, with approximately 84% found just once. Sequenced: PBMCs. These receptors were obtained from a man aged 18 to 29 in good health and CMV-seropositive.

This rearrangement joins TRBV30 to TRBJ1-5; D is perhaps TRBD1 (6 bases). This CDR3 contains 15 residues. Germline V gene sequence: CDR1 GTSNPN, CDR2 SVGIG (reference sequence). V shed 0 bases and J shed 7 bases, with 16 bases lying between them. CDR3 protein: CAWSVRGGFWQPQHF. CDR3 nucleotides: TGTGCCTGGAGTGTAAGGGGGGGATTTTGGCAGCCCCAGCATTTT.

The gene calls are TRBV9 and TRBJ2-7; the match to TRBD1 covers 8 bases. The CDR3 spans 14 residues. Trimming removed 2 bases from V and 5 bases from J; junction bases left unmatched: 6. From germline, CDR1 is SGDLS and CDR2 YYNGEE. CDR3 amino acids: CASSVAGGSDEQYF. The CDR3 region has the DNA TGTGCCAGCAGCGTGGCAGGGGGCTCTGACGAGCAGTACTTC.

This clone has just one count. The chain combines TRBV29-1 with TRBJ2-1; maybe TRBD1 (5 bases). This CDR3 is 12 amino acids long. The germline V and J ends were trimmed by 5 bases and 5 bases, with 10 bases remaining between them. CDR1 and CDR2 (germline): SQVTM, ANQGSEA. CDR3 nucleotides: TGCAGCGTTCAGCAGGGTAACAATGAGCAGTTCTTC. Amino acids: CSVQQGNNEQFF.

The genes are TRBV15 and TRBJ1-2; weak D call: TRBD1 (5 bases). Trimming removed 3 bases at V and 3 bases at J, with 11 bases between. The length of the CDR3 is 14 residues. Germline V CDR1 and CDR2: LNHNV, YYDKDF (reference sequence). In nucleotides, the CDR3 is TGTGCCACCAGCAGGGAAGGAGGGGACTATGGCTACACCTTC. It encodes CATSREGGDYGYTF.

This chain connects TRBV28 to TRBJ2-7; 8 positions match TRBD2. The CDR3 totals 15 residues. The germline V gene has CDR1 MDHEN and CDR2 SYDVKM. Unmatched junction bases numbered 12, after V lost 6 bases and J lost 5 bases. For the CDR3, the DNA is TGTGCCAGCAGCGTTCAGCGGGGGTGGCACCACGAGCAGTACTTC. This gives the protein CASSVQRGWHHEQYF. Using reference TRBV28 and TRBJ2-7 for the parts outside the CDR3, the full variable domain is DVKVTQSSRYLVKRTGEKVFLECVQDMDHENMFWYRQDPGLGLRLIYFSYDVKMKEKGDIPEGYSVSREKKERFSLILESASTNQTSMYLCASSVQRGWHHEQYFGPGTRLTVT.

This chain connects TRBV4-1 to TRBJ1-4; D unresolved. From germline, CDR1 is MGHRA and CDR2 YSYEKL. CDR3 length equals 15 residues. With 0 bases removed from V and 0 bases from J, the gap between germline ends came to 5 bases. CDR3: CASSQEGATNEKLFF. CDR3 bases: TGCGCCAGCAGCCAAGAGGGTGCAACTAATGAAAAACTGTTTTTT.

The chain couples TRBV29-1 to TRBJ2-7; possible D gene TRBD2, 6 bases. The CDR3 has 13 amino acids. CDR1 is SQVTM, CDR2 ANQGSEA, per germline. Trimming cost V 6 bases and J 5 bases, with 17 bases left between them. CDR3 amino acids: CSVNSGLTNEQYF. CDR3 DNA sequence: TGCAGCGTGAATAGCGGTCTTACGAACGAGCAGTACTTC.

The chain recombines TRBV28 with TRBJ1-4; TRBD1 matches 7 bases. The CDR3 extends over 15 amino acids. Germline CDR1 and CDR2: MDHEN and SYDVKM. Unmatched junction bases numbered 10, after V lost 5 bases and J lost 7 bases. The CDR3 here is CASSPQGVLAEKLFF. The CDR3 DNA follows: TGTGCCAGCAGTCCTCAGGGGGTATTGGCTGAAAAACTGTTTTTT.

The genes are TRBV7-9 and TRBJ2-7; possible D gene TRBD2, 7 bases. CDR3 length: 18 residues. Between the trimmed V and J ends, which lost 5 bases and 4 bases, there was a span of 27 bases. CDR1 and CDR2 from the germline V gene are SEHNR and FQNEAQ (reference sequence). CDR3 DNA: TGTGCCAGCAGCGAAGCCACGAGCCGGGGCGGGGGCGGTTACGAGCAGTACTTC. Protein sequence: CASSEATSRGGGGYEQYF.

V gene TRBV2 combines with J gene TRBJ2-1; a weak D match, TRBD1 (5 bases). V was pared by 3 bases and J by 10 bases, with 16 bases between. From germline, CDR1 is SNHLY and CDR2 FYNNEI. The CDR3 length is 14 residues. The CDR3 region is CASSDSRSSGEQFF. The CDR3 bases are TGTGCCAGCAGTGACTCTCGCTCGTCAGGGGAGCAGTTCTTC.

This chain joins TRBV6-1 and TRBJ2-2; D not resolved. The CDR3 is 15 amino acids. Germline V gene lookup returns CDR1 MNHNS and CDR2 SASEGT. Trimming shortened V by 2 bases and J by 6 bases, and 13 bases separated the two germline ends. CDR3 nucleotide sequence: TGTGCCAGCAGTGAATTGAGCTCAAAGGCCGGGGAGCTGTTTTTT. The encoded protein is CASSELSSKAGELFF.

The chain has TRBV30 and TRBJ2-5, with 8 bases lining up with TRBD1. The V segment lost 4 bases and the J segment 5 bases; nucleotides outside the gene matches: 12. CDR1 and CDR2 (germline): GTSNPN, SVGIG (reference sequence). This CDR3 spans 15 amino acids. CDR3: CAWTPGQGMGETQYF. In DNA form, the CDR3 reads TGTGCCTGGACTCCAGGACAGGGCATGGGGGAGACCCAGTACTTC.

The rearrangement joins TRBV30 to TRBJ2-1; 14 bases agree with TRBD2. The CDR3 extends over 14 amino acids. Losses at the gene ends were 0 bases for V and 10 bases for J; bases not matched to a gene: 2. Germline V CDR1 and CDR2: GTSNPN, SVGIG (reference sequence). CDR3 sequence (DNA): TGTGCCTGGAGTGTAGGACTAGCGGGAGGAGAGCAGTTCTTC. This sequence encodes CAWSVGLAGGEQFF.